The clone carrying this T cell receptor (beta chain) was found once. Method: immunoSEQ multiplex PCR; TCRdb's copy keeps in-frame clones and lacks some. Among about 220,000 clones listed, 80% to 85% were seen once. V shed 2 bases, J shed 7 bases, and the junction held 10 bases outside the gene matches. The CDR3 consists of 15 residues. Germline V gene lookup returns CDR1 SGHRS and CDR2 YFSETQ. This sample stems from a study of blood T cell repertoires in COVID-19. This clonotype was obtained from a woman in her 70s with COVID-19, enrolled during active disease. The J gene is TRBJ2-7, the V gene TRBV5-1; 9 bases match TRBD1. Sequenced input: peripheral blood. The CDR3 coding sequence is TGCGCCAGCAGCTTAGACAGGGGGGCTATCGGGGAGCAGTACTTC. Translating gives CASSLDRGAIGEQYF.